Described below is a single T cell receptor (beta chain) sequence and its context. These data belong to a study of technical replicates of blood from a few donors. Assay used: immunoSEQ multiplex PCR; TCRdb lists only in-frame clones, some missing. The table includes some 64,000 clones, around 86% detected once. The CDR3 loop spans 15 amino acids. V lost 1 base to trimming and J lost 0 bases, with 7 bases between them. Per the germline V gene, CDR1 is SGHTA and CDR2 is FQGNSA. Specimen: PBMCs. The source of this sequence is a human donor in good health. Some clones in this sample may be carry-over from other donors' samples. J is TRBJ2-1 and V is TRBV7-2; D remains ambiguous. For the CDR3, the DNA is TGTGCCAGCAGCTTAGACCAGAACTCCTACAATGAGCAGTTCTTC. It translates to CASSLDQNSYNEQFF.